Presented here are 9 T cell receptor beta chains from one specimen sequenced in a study of post-analysis software for immune sequencing data. Findings of the study overall: Controls had lower frequencies than patients of 4 or 5 TRBV segments, which included TRBV5-6, TRBV5-1 and TRBV20-1.

Antigen specificity for these receptors is unknown. Unique molecular identifiers were present in the TCR beta cDNA libraries. TCRdb ran MiXCR on the PCR reads and lists one entry per CDR3 protein. This sample has hundreds of thousands of distinct CDR3 sequences; around 44% occur once, and the top ten carry about 1.8%. Sequencing input: blood. The source of these receptors is a girl between 10 and 17 years old with multiple sclerosis.

CDR3 sequence reads: CASSFSGGNEQFF. CDR3 DNA sequence: TGTGCCAGCAGCTTTAGCGGGGGCAATGAGCAGTTCTTC. The J gene is TRBJ2-1, the V gene TRBV12-3 or TRBV12-4; 9 nucleotides agree with TRBD2. The junction had 3 bases not matched to a gene; V was cut back by 6 bases and J by 6 bases. This CDR3 contains 13 residues.

This clonotype turned up a few times. This chain joins TRBV12-3 or TRBV12-4 and TRBJ1-2; 9 nucleotides align to TRBD1. The CDR3 consists of 18 residues. Trimming at V came to 5 bases and at J to 4 bases, leaving 17 bases not matched to a gene. CDR3 region: CASSPNRDRVTRSYGYTF. In DNA, the CDR3 is TGTGCCAGCAGTCCAAACCGGGACAGGGTGACCCGAAGCTATGGCTACACCTTC.

V usage is TRBV6-6 and J usage is TRBJ2-1, with TRBD2 identical over 14 bases. V gave up 5 bases and J gave up 8 bases; unmatched junction bases: 8. Germline V gene sequence: CDR1 MNHNY, CDR2 SVGAGI (reference sequence). The CDR3 extends over 16 amino acids. The CDR3 DNA follows: TGTGCCAGCAGTCCCAGGGGGACTAGCGGGAGTGATGAGCAGTTCTTC. Amino acid sequence: CASSPRGTSGSDEQFF.

V and J are TRBV20-1 and TRBJ2-1; TRBD2 matches 10 bases. CDR1 is DFQATT, CDR2 SNEGSKA, per germline (reference sequence). The V and J ends lost 1 base and 7 bases, in that order; junction bases with no gene match: 4. The CDR3 spans 14 residues. As DNA, the CDR3 is TGCAGTGCTAGAGCGGCTAGCGGGAGAAATGAGCAGTTCTTC. It encodes CSARAASGRNEQFF.

This clonotype appeared a few times. This chain joins TRBV20-1 and TRBJ2-3; D may be TRBD2 (6 bases). Germline V gene sequence: CDR1 DFQATT, CDR2 SNEGSKA (reference sequence). The germline V and J ends were trimmed by 5 bases and 2 bases, with 11 bases remaining between them. The CDR3 is 13 residues long. As DNA, the CDR3 is TGCAGTGCTCCGGACTACCTCACAGATACGCAGTATTTT. This gives the protein CSAPDYLTDTQYF.

This clonotype was seen repeatedly, ten times or more. The chain combines TRBV29-1 with TRBJ2-5; D not resolved. Germline V CDR1 and CDR2: SQVTM, ANQGSEA. V lost 6 bases and J 4 bases, leaving 15 bases between the germline ends. The CDR3 length is 13 residues. This CDR3 reads CSVALRATETQYF. In DNA form, the CDR3 reads TGCAGCGTCGCACTGCGTGCTACAGAGACCCAGTACTTC.

The chain carries TRBV7-2 and TRBJ2-7; either TRBD1 or TRBD2 may supply D (5 bases each). Trimming removed 0 bases at V and 6 bases at J, with 24 bases between. The germline CDR1 and CDR2 sequences are SGHTA and FQGNSA. This CDR3 is built from 18 residues. The CDR3 here is CASSLALRGVTWMSEQYF. The CDR3 nucleotides read TGTGCCAGCAGCTTAGCTTTGAGGGGAGTAACTTGGATGAGCGAGCAGTACTTC.

The V call is TRBV5-1, the J call TRBJ2-3; a weak D match, TRBD2 (6 bases). The germline CDR1 and CDR2 sequences are SGHRS and YFSETQ. There are 14 residues in the CDR3. The V gene lost 0 bases and the J gene lost 6 bases, with 11 bases spanning the gap. CDR3 nucleotide sequence: TGCGCCAGCAGCTTGGTTGAGCTAGCGGATACGCAGTATTTT. This encodes CASSLVELADTQYF.

The rearrangement joins TRBV12-3 or TRBV12-4 to TRBJ1-2; 7 nucleotides line up with TRBD1. V gave up 6 bases and J gave up 12 bases; unmatched junction bases: 13. This CDR3 comprises 13 residues. This CDR3 reads CASSPTRQGFHTF. Written as DNA, the CDR3 is TGTGCCAGCAGCCCTACGAGACAGGGTTTCCACACCTTC.